One sample yielded the 32 T cell receptor beta chains listed below, sequenced in a study of T cell responses to AZD1222 COVID-19 vaccine. Here immunoSEQ multiplex PCR was the method, and the copy in TCRdb shows in-frame clones only, minus some. This table has over 130,000 clones, about 89% appearing once. Source: peripheral blood, taken 28 days after the second dose of the MenACWY control vaccine. The receptors shown here come from an adult who received the MenACWY meningococcal vaccine as a control.

This chain connects TRBV2 to TRBJ1-2; D not certain. V lost 8 bases and J lost 1, with 14 bases in between. Per the germline V gene, CDR1 is SNHLY and CDR2 is FYNNEI. The CDR3 extends over 14 amino acids. CDR3 coding DNA: TGTGCCAGCGGCCCGGCGGCCTTTAACTATGGCTACACCTTC. Its translation is CASGPAAFNYGYTF. Using reference TRBV2 and TRBJ1-2 for the parts outside the CDR3, the full variable domain is EPEVTQTPSHQVTQMGQEVILRCVPISNHLYFYWYRQILGQKVEFLVSFYNNEISEKSEIFDDQFSVERPDGSNFTLKIRSTKLEDSAMYFCASGPAAFNYGYTFGSGTRLTVV.

The sample holds one count of this clone. The chain is built from TRBV28 and TRBJ1-3; perhaps TRBD1 as D (6 bases). Germline loops: CDR1 MDHEN, CDR2 SYDVKM. V dropped 10 bases and J dropped 1 base, with 14 bases sitting between them. The CDR3 spans 14 residues. CDR3 in amino acids: CATSAGVSGNTIYF. The CDR3 DNA sequence: TGTGCCACCTCGGCAGGGGTTTCTGGAAACACCATATATTTT.

The rearrangement uses TRBV7-3 and TRBJ2-7; 11 bases fit TRBD1. This CDR3 is built from 18 residues. Germline V CDR1 and CDR2: SGHTA, FQGTGA. V was clipped by 2 bases and J by 1 base; unmatched bases: 10. The CDR3 nucleotides read TGTGCCAGCAGCTTAGGACCGGGACAGGGGGAAGGGTCCTACGAGCAGTACTTC. Its translation is CASSLGPGQGEGSYEQYF.

The genes are TRBV12-3 or TRBV12-4 and TRBJ1-6, with 7 bases identical to TRBD1. V trimming: 5 bases; J trimming: 10 bases; junction bases outside the gene matches: 5. The CDR3 spans 13 residues. CDR3 protein: CASSTDRRSPLHF. As DNA, the CDR3 is TGTGCCAGCAGTACGGACAGGCGGTCACCCCTCCACTTT.

The count of this clone is one. The chain is built from TRBV19 and TRBJ2-1; TRBD2 agrees at 15 bases. This CDR3 contains 18 residues. Unmatched junction bases numbered 6, after V lost 6 bases and J lost 0 bases. CDR1 and CDR2 (germline): LNHDA, SQIVND (reference sequence). This CDR3 is CASRIGTSGGHSYNEQFF. The CDR3 nucleotides read TGTGCCAGTAGAATCGGGACTAGCGGGGGGCACTCCTACAATGAGCAGTTCTTC.

The rearrangement uses TRBV6-5 and TRBJ2-7; 7 positions agree with TRBD2. The CDR3 has 15 amino acids. V shed 2 bases, J shed 2 bases, and the junction held 6 bases outside the gene matches. Germline V gene data show CDR1 as MNHEY and CDR2 as SVGAGI. This CDR3 reads CASSYPPGGPYEQYF. The CDR3 DNA follows: TGTGCCAGCAGTTACCCCCCGGGGGGACCCTACGAGCAGTACTTC.

The count of this clone is one. This chain links TRBV6-2 or TRBV6-3 with TRBJ2-2, with TRBD2 as a possible D gene (6 bases). The germline CDR1 and CDR2 sequences are MNHEY and SVGEGT. The CDR3 sequence is 12 residues long. The V gene lost 5 bases and the J gene lost 7 bases, with 8 bases spanning the gap. CDR3 residues: CASSRGLGELFF. The CDR3 DNA follows: TGTGCCAGCAGTCGGGGACTCGGGGAGCTGTTTTTT.

The chain is built from TRBV7-9 and TRBJ2-1; D call uncertain. This CDR3 is 16 amino acids long. Germline-derived CDR1 and CDR2 are SEHNR and FQNEAQ (reference sequence). The germline V and J ends were trimmed by 6 bases and 0 bases, with 15 bases remaining between them. CDR3 DNA: TGTGCCAGCAGGCTACCCGGGCCAAGCTCCTACAATGAGCAGTTCTTC. Its translation: CASRLPGPSSYNEQFF.

The chain's CDR3 is CASSIRTGGSEKLFF. The CDR3 bases are TGTGCCAGCAGTATAAGGACAGGGGGGAGTGAAAAACTGTTTTTT. V gene TRBV6-5 combines with J gene TRBJ1-4, with 10 bases aligning to TRBD1. With V trimmed by 5 bases and J by 7 bases, 7 bases remained unmatched. This CDR3 has 15 amino acids. Germline-derived CDR1 and CDR2 are MNHEY and SVGAGI.

This chain connects TRBV13 to TRBJ2-7, with 12 bases fitting TRBD2. The V segment lost 5 bases and the J segment 5 bases; nucleotides outside the gene matches: 10. CDR1 PRHDT and CDR2 FYEKMQ come from the germline V gene (reference sequence). The CDR3 contains 16 residues. CDR3: CASSPRLAGVMDEQYF. DNA of the CDR3: TGTGCCAGCAGCCCCAGACTAGCGGGAGTGATGGACGAGCAGTACTTC.

The rearrangement links TRBV6-1 to TRBJ1-2; D remains ambiguous. CDR1 MNHNS and CDR2 SASEGT come from the germline V gene. V was shortened by 2 bases and J by 2 bases, with 12 bases between the two germline ends. The CDR3 totals 15 residues. This CDR3 is CASSEKWTANYGYTF. In DNA, the CDR3 is TGTGCCAGCAGTGAAAAATGGACGGCGAACTATGGCTACACCTTC.

The CDR3 DNA sequence: TGCGCCAGCAGCCTTAGCGGGAGCACAGATACGCAGTATTTT. Residues: CASSLSGSTDTQYF. The chain links TRBV5-1 to TRBJ2-3, with 7 bases that match TRBD2. Losses at the gene ends were 4 bases for V and 0 bases for J; bases not matched to a gene: 2. The CDR3 is 14 residues long. CDR1 and CDR2 (germline): SGHRS, YFSETQ.

This clone was detected only a few times. This chain connects TRBV2 to TRBJ1-5, with D possibly matching TRBD1 (5 bases). This CDR3 has 14 residues. Germline CDR1 is SNHLY and CDR2 is FYNNEI. V was shortened by 3 bases and J by 5 bases, with 11 bases between the two germline ends. In nucleotides, the CDR3 is TGTGCCAGCAGTGAGTTCAGGGTCGATCAGCCCCAGCATTTT. Its protein product is CASSEFRVDQPQHF.

The chain has TRBV5-1 and TRBJ2-7, with a possible D match to TRBD2 (5 bases). CDR1 and CDR2 (germline): SGHRS, YFSETQ. This CDR3 contains 16 residues. V was pared by 6 bases and J by 0 bases, with 19 bases between. CDR3 loop: CASTFVGGPDSYEQYF. The DNA for the CDR3 is TGCGCCAGCACATTTGTGGGCGGGCCCGACTCCTACGAGCAGTACTTC.

This clone was seen just once. This rearrangement joins TRBV5-1 to TRBJ2-5, with 12 bases aligning to TRBD2. Germline CDR1 and CDR2: SGHRS and YFSETQ. The CDR3 spans 16 residues. Unmatched junction bases numbered 6, after V lost 4 bases and J lost 2 bases. The CDR3 nucleotides are TGCGCCAGCAGCGAGGGGACTAGCGGGTATCAAGAGACCCAGTACTTC. Translation gives CASSEGTSGYQETQYF. Full variable domain (missing parts from reference TRBV5-1 and TRBJ2-5): KAGVTQTPRYLIKTRGQQVTLSCSPISGHRSVSWYQQTPGQGLQFLFEYFSETQRNKGNFPGRFSGRQFSNSRSEMNVSTLELGDSALYLCASSEGTSGYQETQYFGPGTRLLVL.

The chain employs TRBV9 and TRBJ2-5; 9 bases align to TRBD1. This CDR3 contains 16 residues. Germline V gene lookup returns CDR1 SGDLS and CDR2 YYNGEE. V lost 4 bases and J lost 4; bases outside the gene matches: 11. CDR3 DNA sequence: TGTGCCAGCAGCACGGGACAGGGCGGAGAAACAGAGACCCAGTACTTC. Translated: CASSTGQGGETETQYF.

The chain has TRBV19 and TRBJ1-2, with a possible D match to TRBD1 (5 bases). The germline V gene encodes CDR1 LNHDA and CDR2 SQIVND (reference sequence). Trimming stripped 2 bases from V and 2 bases from J, with 15 bases between. The CDR3 totals 16 residues. CDR3 in amino acids: CASSIRTGTRNYGYTF. The CDR3 DNA reads as TGTGCCAGTAGTATAAGAACCGGGACGAGGAACTATGGCTACACCTTC.

This chain links TRBV10-3 with TRBJ1-2, with 9 bases fitting TRBD1. J was trimmed by 5 bases and V by 2 bases; bases with no gene match: 6. CDR1 is ENHRY and CDR2 is SYGVKD in the germline V gene. CDR3 length: 15 residues. CDR3 sequence (DNA): TGTGCCATCAGTGAGGGTCTGGGACAGGGATATGGCTACACCTTC. Residues: CAISEGLGQGYGYTF.

The gene calls are TRBV2 and TRBJ1-1; D is undetermined. Trimming cost V 5 bases and J 5 bases, with 15 bases left between them. CDR3 length equals 14 residues. Per germline, CDR1 SNHLY and CDR2 FYNNEI. The CDR3 region is CASSSKRVSTEAFF. In nucleotides, the CDR3 is TGTGCCAGCAGTTCCAAAAGGGTATCTACTGAAGCTTTCTTT.

This clone was observed once. CDR3 nucleotides: TGCGCCAGCAGCCCCGGGACAGTCTTCATGACCGGGGAGCTGTTTTTT. Protein sequence: CASSPGTVFMTGELFF. The gene calls are TRBV5-1 and TRBJ2-2; 7 nucleotides line up with TRBD1. The CDR3 has 16 residues. V was clipped by 4 bases and J by 5 bases; unmatched bases: 11. Germline loops: CDR1 SGHRS, CDR2 YFSETQ.

This rearrangement joins TRBV6-5 to TRBJ2-7; possibly TRBD2 for D (5 bases). Germline CDR1 reads MNHEY; CDR2 reads SVGAGI. V shed 0 bases and J shed 3 bases, with 9 bases lying between them. The CDR3 has 14 amino acids. CDR3 residues: CASSYSAADYEQYF. DNA of the CDR3: TGTGCCAGCAGTTACTCGGCAGCGGACTACGAGCAGTACTTC.

V gene TRBV4-3 combines with J gene TRBJ1-4; D is undetermined. Per germline, CDR1 LGHNA and CDR2 YSLEER. The CDR3 has 16 residues. The germline V and J ends were trimmed by 0 bases and 7 bases, with 15 bases remaining between them. CDR3 nucleotides: TGCGCCAGCAGCCAAGACCGACAAGGTGAAGGTGAAAAACTGTTTTTT. Protein product: CASSQDRQGEGEKLFF.

V gene TRBV6-5 combines with J gene TRBJ1-3; D may be TRBD1 (6 bases). Looked up from germline, CDR1 is MNHEY and CDR2 is SVGAGI. The CDR3 totals 15 residues. Trimming pared 6 bases from V and 1 base from J, leaving 13 bases between. The CDR3 sequence is CASSLTGLSGNTIYF. As DNA, the CDR3 is TGTGCCAGCAGCCTGACAGGTCTGTCTGGAAACACCATATATTTT.

J is TRBJ2-1 and V is TRBV7-8; D is perhaps TRBD2 (6 bases). Germline V gene data show CDR1 as SGHVS and CDR2 as FQNEAQ. Trimming left V 4 bases short and J 8 bases short, with 18 bases between. This CDR3 region has 15 residues. The CDR3 DNA is TGTGCCAGCAGCTCCGGTATTCGGGGAGGCGATGAGCAGTTCTTC. Protein product: CASSSGIRGGDEQFF.

This chain links TRBV9 with TRBJ2-7; TRBD2 aligns across 11 bases. Germline lookup yields CDR1 SGDLS and CDR2 YYNGEE. The trim removed 3 bases at V and 2 bases at J, leaving 4 bases unmatched. This CDR3 spans 15 amino acids. CDR3 residues: CASSETSGTTYEQYF. In DNA, the CDR3 is TGTGCCAGCAGCGAGACTAGCGGGACAACCTACGAGCAGTACTTC.

This chain connects TRBV5-8 to TRBJ2-2, with 7 bases aligning to TRBD2. This CDR3 is 15 amino acids long. Germline V gives CDR1 SGHTS, CDR2 YDEGEE. V lost 3 bases and J lost 7; bases outside the gene matches: 9. The CDR3 loop is CASSSVQRGSGELFF. For the CDR3, the DNA is TGTGCCAGCAGCTCCGTCCAGCGGGGTAGCGGGGAGCTGTTTTTT.

The rearrangement uses TRBV3-1 (or the pseudogene TRBV3-2) and TRBJ2-5; TRBD1 agrees at 8 bases. V lost 0 bases to trimming and J lost 6 bases; unmatched junction nucleotides: 6. Germline V CDR1 and CDR2: LGHDT, YNNKEL (reference sequence). The CDR3 totals 15 residues. This CDR3 is CASSQDTTGGQTQYF. The CDR3 DNA reads TGTGCCAGCAGCCAAGATACCACAGGGGGGCAGACCCAGTACTTC.

This clone was picked up one time. The genes are TRBV28 and TRBJ2-7; TRBD1 might be the D (5 bases). Trimming took 2 bases from V and 6 from J, leaving 14 bases between them. Germline V CDR1 and CDR2: MDHEN, SYDVKM. The CDR3 has 14 residues. The CDR3 region has the DNA TGTGCCAGCAGTTTAACAGGATTAGGGGCCGAGCAGTACTTC. Translated, it gives CASSLTGLGAEQYF. Full variable domain (remainder filled in from reference TRBV28 and TRBJ2-7): DVKVTQSSRYLVKRTGEKVFLECVQDMDHENMFWYRQDPGLGLRLIYFSYDVKMKEKGDIPEGYSVSREKKERFSLILESASTNQTSMYLCASSLTGLGAEQYFGPGTRLTVT.

The rearrangement uses TRBV15 and TRBJ2-7, with D maybe TRBD1 (5 bases). The CDR3 covers 14 residues. Trimming took 4 bases from V and 0 from J, leaving 10 bases between them. Germline CDR1 reads LNHNV; CDR2 reads YYDKDF (reference sequence). The CDR3: CATSKTASSYEQYF. The CDR3 DNA is TGTGCCACCAGCAAGACAGCCTCCTCCTACGAGCAGTACTTC.

CDR3 protein: CASSHPGTSSNEQFF. CDR3 nucleotide sequence: TGTGCCAGCAGCCACCCCGGGACTAGCTCCAATGAGCAGTTCTTC. V is TRBV3-1 (or the pseudogene TRBV3-2) and J is TRBJ2-1; 9 bases agree with TRBD2. The CDR3 covers 15 residues. The V and J ends lost 3 bases and 6 bases, in that order; junction bases with no gene match: 6. The germline V gene encodes CDR1 LGHDT and CDR2 YNNKEL (reference sequence).

The V gene is TRBV11-1, the J gene TRBJ2-1, with D tentatively TRBD1 or TRBD2 (6 bases each). The CDR3 extends over 13 amino acids. The germline V gene encodes CDR1 SGHAT and CDR2 FQDESV (reference sequence). The V and J ends lost 7 bases and 6 bases respectively, with 13 bases between them. The CDR3 loop reads CASTGRGGNEQFF. CDR3 DNA sequence: TGTGCCAGCACCGGGAGAGGGGGCAATGAGCAGTTCTTC.

This chain joins TRBV28 and TRBJ2-5; the D gene is possibly TRBD1 (6 bases). CDR3 length equals 14 residues. Germline assignment: CDR1 MDHEN and CDR2 SYDVKM. V lost 2 bases and J 3 bases, leaving 10 bases between the germline ends. CDR3 region: CASSLPDSEETQYF. DNA of the CDR3: TGTGCCAGCAGTTTACCGGACAGTGAAGAGACCCAGTACTTC.